Below are 21 T cell receptor beta chains sequenced from a single sample in a study of cytomegalovirus exposure and HLA in healthy donors. The PCR contained 60 Vbeta and 13 Jbeta primers. TCRdb's copy holds only in-frame clones and misses some; the assay was immunoSEQ multiplex PCR. The profile shows some 130,000 clones, 75% to 85% of them singletons. Sequencing was done on a sample of PBMCs. These receptors were taken from a man between 18 and 29 years old in good health and CMV-seronegative.

This sequence joins TRBV30 and TRBJ2-2; tentatively, D is TRBD1 (5 bases). The germline CDR1 and CDR2 sequences are GTSNPN and SVGIG (reference sequence). V lost 1 base and J 5 bases, leaving 11 bases between the germline ends. This CDR3 region has 14 residues. The CDR3 DNA is TGTGCCTGGAGTGGTCAGGGTGGGACCGGGGAGCTGTTTTTT. This codes for CAWSGQGGTGELFF.

The chain is built from TRBV19 and TRBJ1-4; D gene unclear. The CDR3 is 14 amino acids. Deletions cut 3 bases from V and 4 bases from J, with 9 bases between. CDR1 LNHDA and CDR2 SQIVND come from the germline V gene (reference sequence). This chain's CDR3 is CASSMSQSNEKLFF. CDR3 bases: TGTGCCAGTAGTATGTCACAAAGTAATGAAAAACTGTTTTTT.

The CDR3 reads CASSTRQANTEAFF. CDR3 bases: TGTGCCAGCAGCACACGGCAGGCGAACACTGAAGCTTTCTTT. The chain couples TRBV9 to TRBJ1-1, with no clear D. The CDR3 runs 14 residues. The germline V gene encodes CDR1 SGDLS and CDR2 YYNGEE. V gave up 4 bases and J gave up 1 base, with 11 bases separating them. The whole variable domain, filled in from reference TRBV9 and TRBJ1-1, reads DSGVTQTPKHLITATGQRVTLRCSPRSGDLSVYWYQQSLDQGLQFLIQYYNGEERAKGNILERFSAQQFPDLHSELNLSSLELGDSALYFCASSTRQANTEAFFGQGTRLTVV.

For the CDR3, the DNA is TGTGCCAGCTCAGGTCTTCTCTGGACAGCCCGGGAGACCCAGTACTTC. Its translation: CASSGLLWTARETQYF. The V gene is TRBV18, the J gene TRBJ2-5, with D possibly TRBD1 on 6 matching bases. The CDR3 covers 16 residues. From germline, CDR1 is KGHSH and CDR2 LQKENI. Trimming shortened V by 5 bases and J by 5 bases, and 21 bases separated the two germline ends. Filled out from reference TRBV18 and TRBJ2-5, the complete variable domain reads NAGVMQNPRHLVRRRGQEARLRCSPMKGHSHVYWYRQLPEEGLKFMVYLQKENIIDESGMPKERFSAEFPKEGPSILRIQQVVRGDSAAYFCASSGLLWTARETQYFGPGTRLLVL.

This clone occurred once. V gene TRBV9 combines with J gene TRBJ2-3; 7 nucleotides align to TRBD1. The CDR3 loop spans 15 amino acids. V shed 4 bases and J 0 bases; nucleotides not matched to a gene: 5. The germline V gene encodes CDR1 SGDLS and CDR2 YYNGEE. Here the CDR3 reads CASSSGGQSTDTQYF. The CDR3 DNA follows: TGTGCCAGCAGCTCAGGGGGACAGAGCACAGATACGCAGTATTTT.

The genes are TRBV7-2 and TRBJ2-1; the D gene is possibly TRBD1 (6 bases). V was pared by 1 base and J by 6 bases, with 7 bases between. The V gene's germline CDR1 is SGHTA and CDR2 FQGNSA. This CDR3 contains 13 residues. CDR3 nucleotide sequence: TGTGCCAGCAGCTTAGTGGGGGCCAATGAGCAGTTCTTC. Residues: CASSLVGANEQFF. Looking up the rest from reference TRBV7-2 and TRBJ2-1 gives the full variable domain: GAGVSQSPSNKVTEKGKDVELRCDPISGHTALYWYRQSLGQGLEFLIYFQGNSAPDKSGLPSDRFSAERTGGSVSTLTIQRTQQEDSAVYLCASSLVGANEQFFGPGTRLTVL.

This clone was observed a handful of times. The V and J genes are TRBV28 and TRBJ1-1; a weak D match, TRBD1 (5 bases). This CDR3 contains 13 residues. Germline V gene data show CDR1 as MDHEN and CDR2 as SYDVKM. V lost 6 bases and J 11 bases, leaving 19 bases between the germline ends. For the CDR3, the DNA is TGTGCCAGCAGCCCATGGGGCGGGGTTAAGGCTTTCTTT. Protein product: CASSPWGGVKAFF.

The CDR3 DNA reads as TGTGCCAGCAGCGCCTGGTCCGGGGACACCGGGGAGCTGTTTTTT. Protein: CASSAWSGDTGELFF. The V call is TRBV9, the J call TRBJ2-2; tentatively, D is TRBD2 (5 bases). Germline V gene data show CDR1 as SGDLS and CDR2 as YYNGEE. The CDR3 extends over 15 amino acids. V was shortened by 3 bases and J by 3 bases, with 12 bases between the two germline ends. Variable domain in full (rest from reference TRBV9 and TRBJ2-2): DSGVTQTPKHLITATGQRVTLRCSPRSGDLSVYWYQQSLDQGLQFLIQYYNGEERAKGNILERFSAQQFPDLHSELNLSSLELGDSALYFCASSAWSGDTGELFFGEGSRLTVL.

The chain is built from TRBV29-1 and TRBJ2-2, with D maybe TRBD2 (5 bases). V gave up 7 bases and J gave up 6 bases, with 9 bases separating them. This CDR3 spans 11 amino acids. Germline V gene sequence: CDR1 SQVTM, CDR2 ANQGSEA. CDR3 amino acids: CSASSSGELFF. DNA for the CDR3: TGCAGCGCTTCTAGCTCCGGGGAGCTGTTTTTT.

The genes are TRBV27 and TRBJ2-3; TRBD2 matches 9 bases. CDR1 and CDR2 from the germline V gene are MNHEY and SMNVEV (reference sequence). The CDR3 is made up of 15 amino acids. V lost 5 bases, J lost 1 base, and 4 bases stayed unmatched. The CDR3, as DNA: TGTGCCAGCAGTCCTGTAGCGGGAGGCACAGATACGCAGTATTTT. Translated, it gives CASSPVAGGTDTQYF.

The chain links TRBV27 to TRBJ2-1; the match to TRBD2 covers 10 bases. The CDR3 is 20 residues long. The junction had 21 bases not matched to a gene; V was cut back by 1 base and J by 9 bases. The germline CDR1 and CDR2 sequences are MNHEY and SMNVEV (reference sequence). DNA of the CDR3: TGTGCCAGCAGTTTATACAGGAGGAGTACTAGCGGGATGGCGGGCAGTGAGCAGTTCTTC. Translated, it gives CASSLYRRSTSGMAGSEQFF.

This sequence joins TRBV18 and TRBJ2-7, with D maybe TRBD1 (6 bases). Germline CDR1 KGHSH, CDR2 LQKENI. This CDR3 region has 14 residues. Trimming shortened V by 1 base and J by 5 bases, and 12 bases separated the two germline ends. The CDR3 is CASSPLQGSHEQYF. The CDR3 DNA follows: TGTGCCAGCTCACCACTACAGGGATCTCACGAGCAGTACTTC. The full variable domain, in which reference TRBV18 and TRBJ2-7 provide the parts outside the CDR3, is NAGVMQNPRHLVRRRGQEARLRCSPMKGHSHVYWYRQLPEEGLKFMVYLQKENIIDESGMPKERFSAEFPKEGPSILRIQQVVRGDSAAYFCASSPLQGSHEQYFGPGTRLTVT.

This clone occurred a few times. V is TRBV5-1 and J is TRBJ2-3; 7 nucleotides align to TRBD1. The CDR3 is 13 amino acids. J was trimmed by 5 bases and V by 3 bases; bases with no gene match: 3. The germline CDR1 and CDR2 sequences are SGHRS and YFSETQ. The CDR3 nucleotides read TGCGCCAGCAGCTCCGCAGGGGGAGATACGCAGTATTTT. Protein product: CASSSAGGDTQYF. Full variable domain (outside the CDR3, taken from reference TRBV5-1 and TRBJ2-3): KAGVTQTPRYLIKTRGQQVTLSCSPISGHRSVSWYQQTPGQGLQFLFEYFSETQRNKGNFPGRFSGRQFSNSRSEMNVSTLELGDSALYLCASSSAGGDTQYFGPGTRLTVL.

With respect to this clone: The germline gene is not matched at one end of the junction; a read error may be the cause. The chain uses TRBV25-1 and TRBJ2-3; D gene uncertain. Germline-derived CDR1 and CDR2 are MGHDK and SYGVNS. This CDR3 has 13 residues. This CDR3 reads CASSLSGTNTQYF. CDR3 nucleotide sequence: TGTGCCAGTAGCCTCTCTGGCACAAATACGCAGTATTTT.

This clone was observed a single time. The V and J genes are TRBV5-1 and TRBJ2-7; TRBD2 matches 7 bases. This CDR3 region has 14 residues. Germline V gene data show CDR1 as SGHRS and CDR2 as YFSETQ. J was trimmed by 2 bases and V by 5 bases; bases with no gene match: 7. The CDR3 loop is CASSSSGVTYEQYF. For the CDR3, the DNA is TGCGCCAGCAGTTCAAGCGGGGTTACCTACGAGCAGTACTTC.

The CDR3 coding sequence is TGTGCCAGCAGTTCGCTAGCGGGAGGCACGTACAATGAGCAGTTCTTC. This gives the protein CASSSLAGGTYNEQFF. This chain links TRBV27 with TRBJ2-1; 11 bases line up with TRBD2. Losses at the gene ends were 4 bases for V and 4 bases for J; bases not matched to a gene: 6. This CDR3 has 16 amino acids. Germline-derived CDR1 and CDR2 are MNHEY and SMNVEV (reference sequence).

The chain combines TRBV11-2 with TRBJ2-7; 7 positions match TRBD1. This CDR3 has 15 residues. V shed 1 base, J shed 5 bases, and the junction held 8 bases outside the gene matches. Germline CDR1 SGHAT, CDR2 FQNNGV. CDR3 in amino acids: CASSLGLTGWDEQYF. The CDR3 region has the DNA TGTGCCAGCAGCTTAGGGCTGACAGGGTGGGACGAGCAGTACTTC.

The V and J genes are TRBV19 and TRBJ1-5; TRBD1 is a possible D gene (5 bases). The germline gives CDR1 LNHDA, CDR2 SQIVND (reference sequence). The CDR3 has 13 amino acids. V was trimmed by 5 bases and J by 6 bases, leaving 11 bases between them. The CDR3: CASSGQGSQPQHF. The CDR3, as DNA: TGTGCCAGTAGTGGGCAGGGTAGTCAGCCCCAGCATTTT.

The CDR3 nucleotides are TGTGCCAGCAGCTTAGATATCAGGGGAACTGAAGCTTTCTTT. This sequence encodes CASSLDIRGTEAFF. This chain joins TRBV13 and TRBJ1-1, with TRBD1 as a possible D gene (6 bases). Germline CDR1 reads PRHDT; CDR2 reads FYEKMQ (reference sequence). V was pared by 1 base and J by 5 bases, with 11 bases between. This CDR3 has 14 amino acids.

The chain has TRBV7-3 and TRBJ2-3; TRBD1 aligns across 8 bases. This CDR3 comprises 14 residues. Germline V gives CDR1 SGHTA, CDR2 FQGTGA. V dropped 5 bases and J dropped 4; count of bases not matched to a gene: 5. In DNA, the CDR3 is TGTGCCAGCAGCCCCGGACAGGGTGCAGATACGCAGTATTTT. Protein product: CASSPGQGADTQYF.

The chain uses TRBV7-2 and TRBJ2-2; tentative D call: TRBD1 (6 bases). V was trimmed by 5 bases and J by 2 bases, leaving 12 bases between them. Germline values: CDR1 SGHTA, CDR2 FQGNSA. The CDR3 length is 15 residues. CDR3 in amino acids: CASSQDSTNTGELFF. DNA for the CDR3: TGTGCCAGCAGCCAGGACAGCACTAACACCGGGGAGCTGTTTTTT.